These 3 T cell receptor beta chains were all obtained from the same sample, sequenced in a study of T cell responses to AZD1222 COVID-19 vaccine. The repertoire was sequenced with immunoSEQ multiplex PCR; TCRdb's copy has only in-frame clones and lacks some. The data contain over 120,000 clones, roughly nine tenths of them singletons. This material consisted of peripheral blood, taken on day 0 of AZD1222 vaccination. These receptors were obtained from an adult in good health.

This clone was counted between two and nine times. V is TRBV4-2 and J is TRBJ2-5; 8 bases are shared with TRBD1. This CDR3 has 15 residues. The germline CDR1 and CDR2 sequences are LGHNA and YNFKEQ. V gave up 0 bases and J gave up 4 bases; unmatched junction bases: 4. In nucleotides, the CDR3 is TGTGCCAGCAGCCAAGATAGGGGGACAGGAGAGACCCAGTACTTC. Its protein is CASSQDRGTGETQYF.

This sequence joins TRBV28 and TRBJ2-3; a possible D gene is TRBD2 (6 bases). Germline V gives CDR1 MDHEN, CDR2 SYDVKM. The CDR3 is made up of 13 amino acids. The V end was cut by 7 bases, the J end by 4 bases, with 12 bases between. The CDR3 bases are TGTGCCAGCAATGGTCTAGCGCCAGATACGCAGTATTTT. It is translated as CASNGLAPDTQYF.

V gene TRBV19 combines with J gene TRBJ1-1; D is unclear. CDR3 length: 15 residues. Trimming took off 7 bases at V and 1 base at J, with 16 bases between the two ends. Germline assignment: CDR1 LNHDA and CDR2 SQIVND (reference sequence). The CDR3 DNA sequence: TGTGCCAGTACCCCATTGGGCAGCAAGAACACTGAAGCTTTCTTT. Its translation is CASTPLGSKNTEAFF.